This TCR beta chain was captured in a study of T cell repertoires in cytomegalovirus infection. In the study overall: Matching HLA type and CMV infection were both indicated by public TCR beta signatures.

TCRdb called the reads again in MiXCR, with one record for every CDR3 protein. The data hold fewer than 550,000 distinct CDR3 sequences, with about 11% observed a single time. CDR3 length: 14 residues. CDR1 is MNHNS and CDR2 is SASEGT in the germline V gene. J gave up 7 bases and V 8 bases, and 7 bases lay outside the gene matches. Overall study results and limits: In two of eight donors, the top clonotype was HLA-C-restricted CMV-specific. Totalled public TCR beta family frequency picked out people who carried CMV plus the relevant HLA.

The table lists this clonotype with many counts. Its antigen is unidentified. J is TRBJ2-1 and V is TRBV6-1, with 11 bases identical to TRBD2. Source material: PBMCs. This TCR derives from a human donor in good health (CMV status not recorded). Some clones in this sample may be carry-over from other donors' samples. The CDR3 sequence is CASQTSGKLNEQFF. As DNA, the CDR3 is TGTGCCAGCCAGACTAGCGGGAAATTAAATGAGCAGTTCTTC.